This T cell receptor beta chain was identified in a study of blood T cells in healthy people across ages. For this clonotype: The antigen is undetermined.

Broader study findings: Both higher diversity and more naive CD4+ cells marked long-lived donors when set against aged donors.

Trimming cost V 1 base and J 7 bases; bases outside gene matches: 2. Germline CDR1 reads SGDLS; CDR2 reads YYNGEE. The CDR3 sequence is 14 residues long. Then a second PCR, running roughly 7 to 11 cycles, was carried out with a sample-barcoded 5' primer and a J-beta primer mix. A template-switch adaptor containing 12 random nucleotides labeled each cDNA molecule. TCRdb ran MiXCR on the 5' RACE reads and lists one entry per CDR3 protein. The repertoire holds hundreds of thousands of distinct CDR3 sequences, with approximately 48% as singletons. The sequencing sample was made of blood. This TCR was recovered from a man in his 60s in good health. This chain uses TRBV9 with TRBJ2-2; 9 bases align to TRBD1. Here the CDR3 DNA reads TGTGCCAGCAGCGTAACAGGGGGCGGCGGGGAGCTGTTTTTT. Translation gives CASSVTGGGGELFF.